The 9 T cell receptor beta chains below all came from one sample that was sequenced in a study of blood T cell repertoires in COVID-19. The repertoire was sequenced with immunoSEQ multiplex PCR; TCRdb's copy has only in-frame clones and lacks some. The sample has about 240,000 clones, about 82% seen once; the top ten hold roughly an eighth. The sequenced material came from peripheral blood. These receptors originate from a man older than 75 with acute or convalescent COVID-19.

This clone was found a few times. This sequence joins TRBV28 and TRBJ1-5; 8 bases are shared with TRBD1. From germline, CDR1 is MDHEN and CDR2 SYDVKM. The CDR3 contains 15 residues. J was trimmed by 1 base and V by 4 bases; bases with no gene match: 3. Here the CDR3 DNA reads TGTGCCAGCAGTTATCAGGGGGCAAGCAATCAGCCCCAGCATTTT. Translating gives CASSYQGASNQPQHF.

This rearrangement joins TRBV7-9 to TRBJ2-5; D is unclear. Trimming took 2 bases from V and 0 from J, leaving 16 bases between them. The CDR3 has 17 residues. The germline V gene encodes CDR1 SEHNR and CDR2 FQNEAQ (reference sequence). This chain's CDR3 is CASSLTRPGFHQETQYF. In nucleotides, the CDR3 is TGTGCCAGCAGCTTAACCCGGCCGGGTTTCCACCAAGAGACCCAGTACTTC.

The chain recombines TRBV9 with TRBJ2-7; D remains unclear. This CDR3 is 15 amino acids long. V was cut by 0 bases and J by 0 bases, with 10 bases left in between. Germline CDR1 and CDR2: SGDLS and YYNGEE. The CDR3 nucleotides read TGTGCCAGCAGCGTAGGCCCGGGTAGCTCCTACGAGCAGTACTTC. This encodes CASSVGPGSSYEQYF.

CDR3 sequence (DNA): TGCGCCAGCGCCCCGGGACAGGGAAATGAAAAACTGTTTTTT. Translation: CASAPGQGNEKLFF. This rearrangement joins TRBV5-1 to TRBJ1-4, with 9 bases aligning to TRBD1. This CDR3 has 14 residues. Germline V gene data show CDR1 as SGHRS and CDR2 as YFSETQ. The junction had 6 bases not matched to a gene; V was cut back by 7 bases and J by 5 bases.

J is TRBJ2-5 and V is TRBV7-9, with D possibly matching TRBD1 (6 bases). V lost 5 bases and J lost 2, with 12 bases in between. This CDR3 is built from 14 residues. Germline assignment: CDR1 SEHNR and CDR2 FQNEAQ (reference sequence). CDR3 region: CASSRDRTQETQYF. The CDR3 nucleotides read TGTGCCAGCAGCCGAGACAGGACTCAAGAGACCCAGTACTTC. The complete variable domain, with remaining parts taken from reference TRBV7-9 and TRBJ2-5, reads DTGVSQNPRHKITKRGQNVTFRCDPISEHNRLYWYRQTLGQGPEFLTYFQNEAQLEKSRLLSDRFSAERPKGSFSTLEIQRTEQGDSAMYLCASSRDRTQETQYFGPGTRLLVL.

The chain employs TRBV12-3 or TRBV12-4 and TRBJ2-1; D is uncertain. This CDR3 is built from 12 residues. Trimming cost V 7 bases and J 5 bases, with 9 bases left between them. CDR3 in amino acids: CASINNNNEQFF. The CDR3, as DNA: TGTGCCAGCATTAATAACAACAATGAGCAGTTCTTC.

This chain links TRBV7-2 with TRBJ1-2; no clear D gene. Per germline, CDR1 SGHTA and CDR2 FQGNSA. This CDR3 is built from 12 residues. Trimming cost V 1 base and J 4 bases, with 4 bases left between them. The CDR3 reads CASSLDSYGYTF. The DNA for the CDR3 is TGTGCCAGCAGCTTAGATAGCTATGGCTACACCTTC.

The rearrangement links TRBV5-1 to TRBJ1-1; TRBD1 agrees at 8 bases. V trimming: 0 bases; J trimming: 4 bases; junction bases outside the gene matches: 5. The CDR3 covers 15 residues. Germline V CDR1 and CDR2: SGHRS, YFSETQ. CDR3 sequence reads: CASSLAQDRVTEAFF. CDR3 nucleotide sequence: TGCGCCAGCAGCTTGGCCCAGGACAGGGTCACTGAAGCTTTCTTT.

This clone was seen only a few times. The rearrangement links TRBV11-2 to TRBJ1-6; 9 nucleotides agree with TRBD1. The CDR3 contains 16 residues. V was pared by 5 bases and J by 3 bases, with 5 bases of the junction left unmatched. Germline V gene sequence: CDR1 SGHAT, CDR2 FQNNGV. CDR3 residues: CASSHGQGLYNSPLHF. CDR3 bases: TGTGCCAGCAGCCACGGACAGGGGCTCTATAATTCACCCCTCCACTTT.